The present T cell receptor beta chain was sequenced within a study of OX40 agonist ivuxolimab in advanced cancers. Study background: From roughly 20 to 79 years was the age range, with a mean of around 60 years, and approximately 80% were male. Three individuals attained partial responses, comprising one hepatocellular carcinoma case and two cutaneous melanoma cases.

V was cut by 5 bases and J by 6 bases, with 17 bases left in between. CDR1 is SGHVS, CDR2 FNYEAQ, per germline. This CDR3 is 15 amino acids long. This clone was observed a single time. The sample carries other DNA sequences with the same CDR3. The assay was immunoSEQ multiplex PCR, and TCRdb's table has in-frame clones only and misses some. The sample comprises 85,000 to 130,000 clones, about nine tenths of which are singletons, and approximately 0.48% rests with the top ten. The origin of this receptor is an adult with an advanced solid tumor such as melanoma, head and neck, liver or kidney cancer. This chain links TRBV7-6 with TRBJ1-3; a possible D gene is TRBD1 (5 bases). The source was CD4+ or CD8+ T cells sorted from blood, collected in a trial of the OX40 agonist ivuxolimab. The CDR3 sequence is CASSLLTQGQNTIYF. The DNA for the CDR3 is TGTGCCAGCAGCCTCTTGACGCAGGGCCAAAACACCATATATTTT.